This T cell receptor beta chain emerged from a study of cytomegalovirus exposure and HLA in healthy donors. CDR1 is SGHNT, CDR2 YYREEE, per germline (reference sequence). This CDR3 comprises 15 residues. The junction had 9 bases not matched to a gene; V was cut back by 4 bases and J by 5 bases. PCR was performed using 60 Vbeta and 13 Jbeta primers. Per the original data handling: A follow-up analysis tallied 70 million to 80 million unique TCR beta chains, some 9.9 million shared. Profiling relied on immunoSEQ multiplex PCR, and the TCRdb table lists in-frame clones only, not all of them. Clone size and V and J calls were adopted from that table, with D and trimming inferred from the DNA. The profile shows roughly 150,000 clones, roughly 79% of them singletons.

This sequence joins TRBV5-4 and TRBJ2-1, with 7 bases matching TRBD2. The TCR sequence derives from a male donor in good health and CMV-seronegative. What was sequenced was PBMCs. DNA of the CDR3: TGTGCCAGCAGCGCCCGGGGAGGGAGCCACAATGAGCAGTTCTTC. Its protein product is CASSARGGSHNEQFF.